The 25 T cell receptor beta chains below come from one sample, sequenced in a study of T cell repertoires in cytomegalovirus infection. TCRdb re-called the reads with MiXCR, one entry per CDR3 protein. Among around 530,000 distinct CDR3 sequences listed, about 25% were seen once. The sample comprised PBMCs. These receptor sequences come from a human donor in good health (CMV status not recorded). Some clones in this sample may be carry-over from other donors' samples.

This clonotype was detected only a few times. The chain links TRBV6-2 or TRBV6-3 to TRBJ2-3; the D gene is possibly TRBD2 (5 bases). CDR1 and CDR2 from the germline V gene are MNHEY and SVGEGT. V was cut by 4 bases and J by 5 bases, with 19 bases left in between. The CDR3 spans 16 residues. CDR3: CASSSRTGPDKDTQYF. The CDR3, as DNA: TGTGCCAGCAGTTCGAGGACTGGTCCAGATAAAGATACGCAGTATTTT.

The rearrangement joins TRBV9 to TRBJ2-5; the match to TRBD2 covers 7 bases. Per the germline V gene, CDR1 is SGDLS and CDR2 is YYNGEE. The CDR3 runs to 14 residues. J gave up 3 bases and V 2 bases, and 4 bases lay outside the gene matches. DNA for the CDR3: TGTGCCAGCAGCGTGGGTCTAGCGGAAGAGACCCAGTACTTC. Its protein is CASSVGLAEETQYF. Full variable domain (rest looked up from reference TRBV9 and TRBJ2-5): DSGVTQTPKHLITATGQRVTLRCSPRSGDLSVYWYQQSLDQGLQFLIQYYNGEERAKGNILERFSAQQFPDLHSELNLSSLELGDSALYFCASSVGLAEETQYFGPGTRLLVL.

There are a few counts of this clonotype. This chain joins TRBV7-9 and TRBJ2-5, with TRBD1 matching over 11 bases. The CDR3 contains 16 residues. The V gene end was trimmed by 5 bases and the J gene end by 6 bases; junction bases not matched to a gene: 11. Germline CDR1 is SEHNR and CDR2 is FQNEAQ (reference sequence). DNA of the CDR3: TGTGCCAGCAGCGTCCCCGGGACAGGGGGTCGAAAGACCCAGTACTTC. It yields the protein CASSVPGTGGRKTQYF.

This clonotype was detected a few times. The chain has TRBV2 and TRBJ2-2, with 7 bases identical to TRBD1. The ends lost 6 bases at V and 8 bases at J; junction bases unmatched: 12. Germline V gene sequence: CDR1 SNHLY, CDR2 FYNNEI. The length of the CDR3 is 15 residues. The CDR3 sequence: CASRGRQGLGGELFF. CDR3 DNA sequence: TGTGCCAGCAGGGGACGACAGGGATTAGGAGGGGAGCTGTTTTTT.

The CDR3 nucleotides read TGCGCCAGCAGCCAAGACGGCGGGAGGGATACGCAGTATTTT. Residues: CASSQDGGRDTQYF. This chain links TRBV4-3 with TRBJ2-3; 8 positions agree with TRBD2. The CDR3 runs 14 residues. Germline loops: CDR1 LGHNA, CDR2 YSLEER. V was clipped by 0 bases and J by 6 bases; unmatched bases: 2.

J is TRBJ2-6 and V is TRBV28; the match to TRBD1 covers 7 bases. The CDR3 totals 15 residues. The V segment lost 3 bases and the J segment 12 bases; nucleotides outside the gene matches: 11. The germline CDR1 and CDR2 sequences are MDHEN and SYDVKM. This chain's CDR3 is CASSFSRTGPSVLTF. The CDR3 nucleotides are TGTGCCAGCAGTTTTTCGAGGACAGGTCCAAGCGTCCTGACTTTC.

The gene calls are TRBV6-2 or TRBV6-3 and TRBJ2-3; D is unclear. CDR3 length equals 14 residues. The germline V gene has CDR1 MNHEY and CDR2 SVGEGT. V was clipped by 4 bases and J by 2 bases, with 10 bases between them. CDR3 protein: CASSSLGLTDTQYF. The CDR3 nucleotides read TGTGCCAGCAGTTCACTCGGGCTCACAGATACGCAGTATTTT.

CDR3 nucleotide sequence: TGTGCCACCAGCAGAGACGGGGCCCAGGCAGGGGATCAGCCCCAGCATTTT. Translating gives CATSRDGAQAGDQPQHF. This chain uses TRBV15 with TRBJ1-5, with D perhaps TRBD1 (6 bases). V lost 0 bases and J lost 5, with 17 bases in between. There are 17 residues in the CDR3. The germline V gene has CDR1 LNHNV and CDR2 YYDKDF (reference sequence).

The V call is TRBV5-6, the J call TRBJ2-7; the match to TRBD2 covers 10 bases. The ends lost 7 bases at V and 2 bases at J; junction bases unmatched: 12. Germline V CDR1 and CDR2: SGHDT, YYEEEE. The CDR3 has 16 amino acids. The CDR3 protein is CASSLAGTSEPYEQYV. The CDR3 DNA is TGTGCCAGCTCTCTCGCCGGGACTAGCGAACCCTACGAGCAGTACGTC.

This chain joins TRBV29-1 and TRBJ2-7; D is ambiguous. The CDR3 sequence is 11 residues long. Germline CDR1 reads SQVTM; CDR2 reads ANQGSEA. Between the trimmed V and J ends, which lost 7 bases and 3 bases, there was a span of 10 bases. CDR3 amino acids: CSATADYEQYV. The CDR3 DNA follows: TGCAGCGCAACAGCCGACTACGAGCAGTACGTC.

This rearrangement joins TRBV6-5 to TRBJ2-3, with 15 bases lining up with TRBD2. Germline loops: CDR1 MNHEY, CDR2 SVGAGI. With 6 bases clipped from V and 1 base from J, the junction kept 8 bases outside the gene matches. CDR3 length: 18 residues. Written as DNA, the CDR3 is TGTGCCAGCAGACTCGGACTAGCGGGAGGGAGGGGCACAGATACGCAGTATTTT. As protein: CASRLGLAGGRGTDTQYF.

This clonotype was counted only a few times. The chain couples TRBV12-3 or TRBV12-4 to TRBJ2-7; TRBD1 agrees at 8 bases. The CDR3 has 13 residues. The junction had 3 bases not matched to a gene; V was cut back by 5 bases and J by 3 bases. The CDR3 region is CASSTGTGYEQYF. The CDR3 DNA sequence: TGTGCCAGCAGTACCGGGACAGGCTACGAGCAGTACTTC.

V usage is TRBV7-8 and J usage is TRBJ2-7, with TRBD2 matching over 13 bases. The junction had 6 bases not matched to a gene; V was cut back by 5 bases and J by 5 bases. The CDR3 spans 15 residues. Germline V gives CDR1 SGHVS, CDR2 FQNEAQ. The CDR3, as DNA: TGTGCCAGCAGCAGCCGGACTAGCGGGAGCGACGAGCAGTACTTC. It yields the protein CASSSRTSGSDEQYF.

V and J are TRBV7-2 and TRBJ2-3; D may be TRBD1 (6 bases). This CDR3 spans 15 amino acids. Trimming took 3 bases from V and 4 from J, leaving 14 bases between them. In germline, CDR1 is SGHTA, CDR2 FQGNSA. The DNA of the CDR3 is TGTGCCAGCAGCTTGACCTCCAGGGGATCAGATACGCAGTATTTT. Encoded protein: CASSLTSRGSDTQYF.

J is TRBJ2-5 and V is TRBV18, with TRBD1 matching 9 bases. Trimming took 0 bases from V and 10 from J; bases not matched to a gene: 6. The CDR3 has 14 amino acids. Germline V CDR1 and CDR2: KGHSH, LQKENI. CDR3 coding DNA: TGTGCCAGCTCACCACCGGGACAGGGTTGGCTCCAGTACTTC. Protein sequence: CASSPPGQGWLQYF.

This clonotype showed up just a few times. This sequence joins TRBV6-1 and TRBJ1-1; a possible D gene is TRBD1 (5 bases). CDR3 length: 13 amino acids. V lost 4 bases to trimming and J lost 10 bases, with 16 bases between them. From germline, CDR1 is MNHNS and CDR2 SASEGT. The CDR3 here is CASSAGDHFGAFF. Here the CDR3 DNA reads TGTGCCAGCAGTGCCGGGGACCACTTTGGAGCTTTCTTT.

The chain joins TRBV20-1 to TRBJ1-2; TRBD1 matches 7 bases. The V and J ends lost 0 bases and 6 bases, in that order; junction bases with no gene match: 10. The CDR3 has 15 residues. Looked up from germline, CDR1 is DFQATT and CDR2 is SNEGSKA (reference sequence). The CDR3 loop is CSARDPRQGSHGYTF. Here the CDR3 DNA reads TGCAGTGCTAGAGACCCGAGACAGGGCTCCCATGGCTACACCTTC.

This clonotype was seen ten or more times. This chain connects TRBV7-2 to TRBJ2-3; 11 bases match TRBD2. CDR3 length: 18 residues. With V trimmed by 0 bases and J by 2 bases, 7 bases remained unmatched. Per the germline V gene, CDR1 is SGHTA and CDR2 is FQGNSA. CDR3 sequence (DNA): TGTGCCAGCAGCTTAGCAGGTCTAGCGGGAGGCCACACAGATACGCAGTATTTT. It specifies CASSLAGLAGGHTDTQYF.

This clonotype was seen more than once but under ten times. The chain links TRBV4-1 to TRBJ1-4, with 8 positions matching TRBD1. This CDR3 contains 15 residues. The junction had 13 bases not matched to a gene; V was cut back by 4 bases and J by 12 bases. CDR1 MGHRA and CDR2 YSYEKL come from the germline V gene. DNA of the CDR3: TGCGCCAGCAGCCCCGCCGACAGGGGACGAATCCAACTGTTTTTT. Its translation: CASSPADRGRIQLFF.

This clonotype was seen a handful of times. The chain couples TRBV2 to TRBJ1-6; tentatively, D is TRBD1 (5 bases). CDR3 length: 14 residues. The ends were cut back, 4 bases at V and 7 bases at J, with 11 bases in the middle. Germline CDR1 is SNHLY and CDR2 is FYNNEI. CDR3 loop: CASSAFRGNSPLHF. The CDR3 DNA follows: TGTGCCAGCAGTGCATTCCGGGGGAATTCACCCCTCCACTTT.

V usage is TRBV11-2 and J usage is TRBJ2-1, with a tentative D call TRBD1 (5 bases). Deletions cut 2 bases from V and 4 bases from J, with 15 bases between. The CDR3 sequence is 16 residues long. Germline V CDR1 and CDR2: SGHAT, FQNNGV. CDR3 in DNA: TGTGCCAGCAGCTTATACGGACAAGGGGATTACAATGAGCAGTTCTTC. This encodes CASSLYGQGDYNEQFF.

This clonotype has at least ten counts. The chain carries TRBV7-2 and TRBJ2-5; 11 bases are a match to TRBD2. Germline assignment: CDR1 SGHTA and CDR2 FQGNSA. The CDR3 is 16 residues long. With 3 bases clipped from V and 6 bases from J, the junction kept 9 bases outside the gene matches. CDR3 protein: CASSLEIAGGGKTQYF. The CDR3 DNA sequence: TGTGCCAGCAGCTTGGAAATAGCGGGAGGGGGGAAGACCCAGTACTTC.

The rearrangement uses TRBV18 and TRBJ2-1; 8 bases align to TRBD2. Looked up from germline, CDR1 is KGHSH and CDR2 is LQKENI. The CDR3 is 16 amino acids. J gave up 8 bases and V 0 bases, and 9 bases lay outside the gene matches. The CDR3 nucleotides are TGTGCCAGCTCACCACCGAGCAGCGGGAGTGGTGATGAGCAGTTCTTC. Residues: CASSPPSSGSGDEQFF.

V is TRBV6-2 or TRBV6-3 and J is TRBJ1-2, with D unresolved. Deletions cut 6 bases from V and 8 bases from J, with 10 bases between. CDR1 is MNHEY and CDR2 is SVGEGT in the germline V gene. The CDR3 consists of 11 residues. CDR3 sequence: CASSQGYGYTF. CDR3 sequence (DNA): TGTGCCAGCAGCCAAGGTTACGGCTACACCTTC.

The chain employs TRBV6-2 or TRBV6-3 and TRBJ1-1; the D gene is possibly TRBD1 (5 bases). The ends were cut back, 8 bases at V and 11 bases at J, with 24 bases in the middle. The CDR3 runs 14 residues. Germline assignment: CDR1 MNHEY and CDR2 SVGEGT. The CDR3 DNA follows: TGTGCCAGCTTCAACTCCCGAGGGGACCTTGCCGCTTTCTTT. Translated: CASFNSRGDLAAFF.